This paragraph covers one T cell receptor (beta chain) sequence. The data are from a study of control samples from healthy donors and cancer patients. Clones were sequenced by immunoSEQ multiplex PCR, and TCRdb holds only the in-frame ones, with some missing. The sample comprises 100,000 to 150,000 clones, 80% to 95% of which are singletons, and about 0.6% rests with the top ten. The CDR3 has 17 residues. Trimming removed 3 bases from V and 7 bases from J, with 22 bases in between. The germline V gene has CDR1 SEHNR and CDR2 FQNEAQ (reference sequence). This chain uses TRBV7-9 with TRBJ2-1; D is ambiguous. The clonotype originates from an older man with head and neck cancer. Sequenced sample: PBMCs. CDR3 loop: CASSFPSGVSQYNEQFF. CDR3 coding DNA: TGTGCCAGCAGCTTTCCGTCTGGGGTCAGTCAGTATAATGAGCAGTTCTTC.